One sample yielded the 3 T cell receptor beta chains listed below, sequenced in a study of blood T cells in healthy people across ages. Sample-barcoded 5' priming and a J-beta primer mix drove a second PCR of roughly 6 to 12 cycles. Each CDR3 protein is one row after TCRdb ran MiXCR on the 5' RACE reads. The data hold around 1,000,000 distinct CDR3 sequences, with roughly 24% observed a single time. The same data also went into a second study, on T cells of mothers and their children.

Material: blood. The receptors come from a girl aged 2 to 9 in good health.

This clonotype was counted only a few times. The V and J genes are TRBV7-3 and TRBJ2-1; D possibly corresponds to TRBD2 (6 bases). Between the trimmed V and J ends, which lost 0 bases and 5 bases, there was a span of 14 bases. From germline, CDR1 is SGHTA and CDR2 FQGTGA. This CDR3 has 16 amino acids. Here the CDR3 reads CASSLTVGDSHNEQFF. The CDR3 DNA reads TGTGCCAGCAGCTTAACGGTGGGGGACTCTCACAATGAGCAGTTCTTC. Together with reference TRBV7-3 and TRBJ2-1, the CDR3 gives the full variable domain: GAGVSQTPSNKVTEKGKYVELRCDPISGHTALYWYRQSLGQGPEFLIYFQGTGAADDSGLPNDRFFAVRPEGSVSTLKIQRTERGDSAVYLCASSLTVGDSHNEQFFGPGTRLTVL.

J is TRBJ2-3 and V is TRBV29-1; a possible D gene is TRBD1 (7 bases). CDR1 and CDR2 from the germline V gene are SQVTM and ANQGSEA. The CDR3 length is 15 residues. V gave up 6 bases and J gave up 0 bases, with 16 bases separating them. CDR3 sequence: CSVGGSGQSTDTQYF. CDR3 nucleotides: TGCAGCGTGGGGGGCTCGGGACAGAGCACAGATACGCAGTATTTT.

The gene calls are TRBV15 and TRBJ2-4, with D possibly being TRBD1 (5 bases). CDR3 length: 13 residues. Trimming removed 3 bases from V and 8 bases from J, with 11 bases in between. Germline V gene sequence: CDR1 LNHNV, CDR2 YYDKDF (reference sequence). The chain's CDR3 is CATSSWLGDIQYF. Written as DNA, the CDR3 is TGTGCCACCAGCAGCTGGTTAGGGGACATTCAGTACTTC.